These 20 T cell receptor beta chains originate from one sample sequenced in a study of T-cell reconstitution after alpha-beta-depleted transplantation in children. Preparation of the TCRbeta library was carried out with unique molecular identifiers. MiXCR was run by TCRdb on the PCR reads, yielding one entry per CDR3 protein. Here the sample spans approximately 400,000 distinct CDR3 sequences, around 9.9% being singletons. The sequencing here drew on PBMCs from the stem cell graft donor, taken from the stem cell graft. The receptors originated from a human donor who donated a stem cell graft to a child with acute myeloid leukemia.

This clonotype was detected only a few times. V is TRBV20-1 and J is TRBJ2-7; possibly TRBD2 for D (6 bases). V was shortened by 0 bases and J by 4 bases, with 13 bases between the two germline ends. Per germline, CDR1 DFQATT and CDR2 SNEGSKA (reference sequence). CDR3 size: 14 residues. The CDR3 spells CSARDSGGTYEQYF. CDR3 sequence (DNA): TGCAGTGCTAGAGATTCTGGCGGGACGTACGAGCAGTACTTC.

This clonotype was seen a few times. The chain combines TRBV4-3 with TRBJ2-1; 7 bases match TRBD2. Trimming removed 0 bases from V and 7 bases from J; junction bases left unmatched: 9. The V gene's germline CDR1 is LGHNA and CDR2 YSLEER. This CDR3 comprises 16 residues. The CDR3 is CASSQDSGGSINEQFF. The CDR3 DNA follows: TGCGCCAGCAGCCAAGATTCAGGCGGGAGTATAAATGAGCAGTTCTTC.

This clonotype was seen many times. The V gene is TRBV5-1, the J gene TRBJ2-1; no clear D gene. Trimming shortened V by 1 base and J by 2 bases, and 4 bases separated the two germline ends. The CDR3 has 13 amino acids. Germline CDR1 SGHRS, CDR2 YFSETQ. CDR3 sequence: CASSLIAYNEQFF. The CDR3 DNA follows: TGCGCCAGCAGCTTGATAGCCTACAATGAGCAGTTCTTC.

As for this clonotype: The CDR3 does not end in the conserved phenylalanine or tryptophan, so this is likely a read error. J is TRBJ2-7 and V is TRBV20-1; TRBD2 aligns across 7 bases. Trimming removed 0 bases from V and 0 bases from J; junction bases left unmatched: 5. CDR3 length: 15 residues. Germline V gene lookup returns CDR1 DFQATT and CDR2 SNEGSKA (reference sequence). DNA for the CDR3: TGCAGTGCTAGAGATCCCAGCGGGAACTCCTACGAGCAGTACTCC. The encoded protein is CSARDPSGNSYEQYS.

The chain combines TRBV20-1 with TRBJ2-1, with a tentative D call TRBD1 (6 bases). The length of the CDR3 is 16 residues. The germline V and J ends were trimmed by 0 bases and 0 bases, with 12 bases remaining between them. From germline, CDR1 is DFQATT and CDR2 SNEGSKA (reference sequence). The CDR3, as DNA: TGCAGTGCTAGAGATGGGGGACAAAGCTCCTACAATGAGCAGTTCTTC. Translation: CSARDGGQSSYNEQFF.

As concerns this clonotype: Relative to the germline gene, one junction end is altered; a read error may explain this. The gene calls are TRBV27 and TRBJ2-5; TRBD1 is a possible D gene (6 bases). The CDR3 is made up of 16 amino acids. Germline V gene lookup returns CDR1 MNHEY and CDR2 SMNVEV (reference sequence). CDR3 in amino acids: CASSLSSWGPQETQYF. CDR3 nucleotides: TGTGCCAGCAGTCTATCCAGCTGGGGGCCCCAAGAGACCCAGTACTTC.

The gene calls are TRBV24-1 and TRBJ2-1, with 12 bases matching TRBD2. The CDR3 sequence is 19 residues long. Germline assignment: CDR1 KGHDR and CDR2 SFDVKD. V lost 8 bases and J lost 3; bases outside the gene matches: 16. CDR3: CATNKAGASGRAIYNEQFF. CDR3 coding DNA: TGTGCCACCAATAAAGCCGGGGCTAGCGGGAGGGCAATCTACAATGAGCAGTTCTTC.

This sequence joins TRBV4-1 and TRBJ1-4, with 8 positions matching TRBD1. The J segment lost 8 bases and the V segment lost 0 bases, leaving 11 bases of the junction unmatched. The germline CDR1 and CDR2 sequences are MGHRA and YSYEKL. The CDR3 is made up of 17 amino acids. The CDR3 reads CASSQDVPGTGREKLFF. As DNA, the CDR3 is TGCGCCAGCAGCCAAGATGTTCCCGGGACAGGAAGGGAAAAACTGTTTTTT.

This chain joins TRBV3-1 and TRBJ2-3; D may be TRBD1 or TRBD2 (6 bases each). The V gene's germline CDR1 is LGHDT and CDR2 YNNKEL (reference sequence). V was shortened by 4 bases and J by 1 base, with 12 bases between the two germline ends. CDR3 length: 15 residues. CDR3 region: CASSLGGLGTDTQYF. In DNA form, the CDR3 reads TGTGCCAGCAGCCTCGGGGGCCTCGGCACAGATACGCAGTATTTT.

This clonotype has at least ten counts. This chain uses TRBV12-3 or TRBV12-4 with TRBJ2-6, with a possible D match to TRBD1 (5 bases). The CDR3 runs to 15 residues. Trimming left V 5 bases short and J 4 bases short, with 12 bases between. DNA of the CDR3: TGTGCCAGCAGTACTCAGGGTGCCGGGGCCAACGTCCTGACTTTC. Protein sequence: CASSTQGAGANVLTF.

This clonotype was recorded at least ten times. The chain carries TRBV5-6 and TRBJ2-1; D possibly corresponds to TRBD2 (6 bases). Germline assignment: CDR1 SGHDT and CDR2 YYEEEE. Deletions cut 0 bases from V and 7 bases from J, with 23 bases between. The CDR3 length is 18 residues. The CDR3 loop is CASSLEDEPAGLGNEQFF. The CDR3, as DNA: TGTGCCAGCAGCTTGGAGGACGAACCGGCGGGGCTGGGGAATGAGCAGTTCTTC. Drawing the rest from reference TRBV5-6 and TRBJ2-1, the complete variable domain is DAGVTQSPTHLIKTRGQQVTLRCSPKSGHDTVSWYQQALGQGPQFIFQYYEEEERQRGNFPDRFSGHQFPNYSSELNVNALLLGDSALYLCASSLEDEPAGLGNEQFFGPGTRLTVL.

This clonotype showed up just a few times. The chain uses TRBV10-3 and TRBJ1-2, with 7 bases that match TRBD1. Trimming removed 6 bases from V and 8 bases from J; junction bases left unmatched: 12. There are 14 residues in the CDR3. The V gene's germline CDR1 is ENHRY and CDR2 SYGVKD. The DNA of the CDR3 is TGTGCCATCAGCACAGGGGTTTGGGGGCAGGGCTACACCTTC. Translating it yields CAISTGVWGQGYTF.

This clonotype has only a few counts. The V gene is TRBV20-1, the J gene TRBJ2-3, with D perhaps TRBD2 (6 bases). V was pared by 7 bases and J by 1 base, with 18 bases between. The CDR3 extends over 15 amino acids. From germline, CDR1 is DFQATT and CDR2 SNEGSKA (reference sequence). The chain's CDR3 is CSVPVSWGGTDTQYF. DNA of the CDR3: TGCAGTGTACCTGTGAGTTGGGGGGGCACAGATACGCAGTATTTT.

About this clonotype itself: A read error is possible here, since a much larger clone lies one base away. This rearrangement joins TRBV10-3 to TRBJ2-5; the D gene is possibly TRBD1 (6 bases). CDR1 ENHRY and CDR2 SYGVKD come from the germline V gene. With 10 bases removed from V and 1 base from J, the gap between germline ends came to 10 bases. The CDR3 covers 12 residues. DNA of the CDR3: TGTGCCACACAACAGGGCCAAGAGACCCAGTACTTC. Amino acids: CATQQGQETQYF.

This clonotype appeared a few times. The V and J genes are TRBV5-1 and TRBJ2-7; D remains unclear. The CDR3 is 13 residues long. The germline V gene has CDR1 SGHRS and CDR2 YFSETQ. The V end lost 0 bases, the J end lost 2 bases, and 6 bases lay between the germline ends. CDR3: CASSLEEAYEQYF. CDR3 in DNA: TGCGCCAGCAGCTTGGAAGAGGCCTACGAGCAGTACTTC.

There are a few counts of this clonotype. The CDR3 sequence: CASSEVMAKGEQYF. Written as DNA, the CDR3 is TGCGCCAGCAGTGAGGTAATGGCGAAGGGCGAGCAGTACTTC. The chain links TRBV10-2 to TRBJ2-7; D gene uncertain. The CDR3 consists of 14 residues. Trimming pared 2 bases from V and 6 bases from J, leaving 14 bases between. Germline V gene sequence: CDR1 WSHSY, CDR2 SAAADI.

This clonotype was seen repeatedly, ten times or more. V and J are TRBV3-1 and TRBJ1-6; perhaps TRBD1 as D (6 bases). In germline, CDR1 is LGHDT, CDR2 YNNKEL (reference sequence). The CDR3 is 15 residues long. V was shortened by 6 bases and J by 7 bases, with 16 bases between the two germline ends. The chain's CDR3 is CASSPGQSGNSPLHF. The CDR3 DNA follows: TGTGCCAGCAGTCCGGGACAATCAGGGAATTCACCCCTCCACTTT. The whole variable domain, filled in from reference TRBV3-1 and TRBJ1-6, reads DTAVSQTPKYLVTQMGNDKSIKCEQNLGHDTMYWYKQDSKKFLKIMFSYNNKELIINETVPNRFSPKSPDKAHLNLHINSLELGDSAVYFCASSPGQSGNSPLHFGNGTRLTVT.

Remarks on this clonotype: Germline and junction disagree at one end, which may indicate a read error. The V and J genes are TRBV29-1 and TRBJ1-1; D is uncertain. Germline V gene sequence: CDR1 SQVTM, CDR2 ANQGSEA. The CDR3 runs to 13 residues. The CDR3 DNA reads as TGCCGCGTTGAAAAGGGCTTGAACACTGAAGCTTTCTTT. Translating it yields CRVEKGLNTEAFF.

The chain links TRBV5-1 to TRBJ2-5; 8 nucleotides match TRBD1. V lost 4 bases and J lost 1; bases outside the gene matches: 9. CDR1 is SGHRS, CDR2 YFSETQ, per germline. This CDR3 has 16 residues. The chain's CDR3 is CASSRMDRVSQETQYF. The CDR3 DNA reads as TGCGCCAGCAGCCGAATGGACAGGGTATCCCAAGAGACCCAGTACTTC.

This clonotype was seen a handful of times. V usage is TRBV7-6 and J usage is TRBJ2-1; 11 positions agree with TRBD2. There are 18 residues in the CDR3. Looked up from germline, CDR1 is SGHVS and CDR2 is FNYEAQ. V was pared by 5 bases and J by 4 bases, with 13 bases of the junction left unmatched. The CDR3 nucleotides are TGTGCCAGCAGCATAGGAATACTAGCGGGAGAAAGATACAATGAGCAGTTCTTC. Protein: CASSIGILAGERYNEQFF.